The clone carrying this T cell receptor beta chain showed up just a few times. The sample belongs to a study of blood T cell repertoires in COVID-19. In the study overall: Sample material is recorded as cDNA or gDNA derived from T cells, B-cell-depleted T cells, or PBMCs.

Germline V lookup: CDR1 SGHTA, CDR2 FQGNSA. V was pared by 1 base and J by 1 base, with 8 bases between. This CDR3 is 16 amino acids long. Original methodology: The assay estimated nucleated cells by amplifying reference gene primers. Sequenced by immunoSEQ multiplex PCR; TCRdb stores in-frame clones only, minus some. That table gives V, J and clone size, and the DNA gave D and trimming. The sample holds about 330,000 clones, around 88% seen once. The sequence came from a woman in her 50s with acute or convalescent COVID-19. V gene TRBV7-2 combines with J gene TRBJ1-6; D unresolved. Sequencing was performed on peripheral blood. This CDR3 is CASSLGSGSYNSPLHF. The CDR3, as DNA: TGTGCCAGCAGCTTAGGGTCGGGGTCCTATAATTCACCCCTCCACTTT.